This T cell receptor (beta chain) was captured in a study of chemoradiotherapy in HPV16-positive cancers. Germline-derived CDR1 and CDR2 are SEHNR and FQNEAQ (reference sequence). V lost 4 bases and J lost 4; bases outside the gene matches: 8. CDR3 length equals 16 residues. As concerns this clone: The antigen is undetermined.

Study conclusions and caveats: Non-HPV-specific T cells did not expand in tumors during treatment, whereas candidate HPV-specific clones and E7-related motifs did. Functional assays defining HPV-specific T cells used only a couple of HPV16-positive patients. For HPV16-positive patients, expanding HPV-responsive T cells associated with longer recurrence-free survival.

Using immunoSEQ multiplex PCR, the repertoire was profiled, and TCRdb retains in-frame clones only, with some absent. The sample includes roughly 5,700 clones, 75% to 85% of them seen just once. This rearrangement joins TRBV7-9 to TRBJ2-3; the match to TRBD2 covers 10 bases. The sequencing here drew on tumor tissue, taken from a patient who underwent chemoradiotherapy. This receptor was taken from a human donor with HPV-associated anogenital cancer. CDR3: CASSSSTSGAADTQYF. In nucleotides, the CDR3 is TGTGCCAGCAGCTCGTCCACTAGCGGGGCGGCAGATACGCAGTATTTT.